These 9 T cell receptor beta chains were all obtained from the same sample, sequenced in a study of graft-versus-host responses after intestinal transplantation. Using immunoSEQ multiplex PCR, the repertoire was profiled, and TCRdb retains in-frame clones only, with some absent. This sample has about 57,000 clones, with 70% to 90% found just once. The sequences come from PBMCs, collected 26 days after transplant. The receptor source for this set is a human patient who received an intestinal transplant, so some T cells may come from the graft donor.

This chain uses TRBV6-6 with TRBJ1-1, with D possibly TRBD1 on 6 matching bases. The germline V and J ends were trimmed by 0 bases and 0 bases, with 11 bases remaining between them. The CDR3 is 16 residues long. Germline CDR1 MNHNY, CDR2 SVGAGI (reference sequence). The CDR3 DNA is TGTGCCAGCAGTTACTCGAAGGGGGGGGTGAACACTGAAGCTTTCTTT. Encoded protein: CASSYSKGGVNTEAFF.

J is TRBJ2-7 and V is TRBV28; tentative D call: TRBD2 (7 bases). Trimming removed 2 bases at V and 4 bases at J, with 12 bases between. CDR1 is MDHEN and CDR2 is SYDVKM in the germline V gene. The CDR3 runs to 14 residues. The CDR3 DNA sequence: TGTGCCAGCAGTTTAAGGGGGAGGGAGTACGAGCAGTACTTC. The encoded protein is CASSLRGREYEQYF.

The chain couples TRBV10-1 to TRBJ2-7, with TRBD1 as a possible D gene (5 bases). Germline lookup yields CDR1 WNHNN and CDR2 SYGVQD (reference sequence). Between the trimmed V and J ends, which lost 4 bases and 2 bases, there was a span of 9 bases. The CDR3 extends over 13 amino acids. The CDR3: CASSATGAYEQYF. The CDR3 coding sequence is TGCGCCAGCAGTGCAACAGGAGCCTACGAGCAGTACTTC.

The chain combines TRBV9 with TRBJ2-1; 9 bases match TRBD2. This CDR3 has 17 residues. Losses at the gene ends were 0 bases for V and 7 bases for J; bases not matched to a gene: 11. Germline V gene lookup returns CDR1 SGDLS and CDR2 YYNGEE. CDR3: CASSVEGGGGASNEQFF. For the CDR3, the DNA is TGTGCCAGCAGCGTAGAGGGCGGCGGGGGGGCGAGTAATGAGCAGTTCTTC. The full variable domain, rest sourced from reference TRBV9 and TRBJ2-1, is DSGVTQTPKHLITATGQRVTLRCSPRSGDLSVYWYQQSLDQGLQFLIQYYNGEERAKGNILERFSAQQFPDLHSELNLSSLELGDSALYFCASSVEGGGGASNEQFFGPGTRLTVL.

Notes on this clone: The germline gene is not matched at one end of the junction; a read error may be the cause. The rearrangement uses TRBV2 and TRBJ1-6; D not resolved. Germline lookup yields CDR1 SNHLY and CDR2 FYNNEI. The CDR3 has 11 residues. The CDR3 sequence is CASSETAESIF. The CDR3 coding sequence is TGTGCCAGCAGTGAAACAGCTGAGTCAATTTTT.

The chain uses TRBV25-1 and TRBJ2-4, with D unresolved. This CDR3 comprises 17 residues. The V end lost 1 base, the J end lost 0 bases, and 13 bases lay between the germline ends. Germline V lookup: CDR1 MGHDK, CDR2 SYGVNS. The CDR3 loop is CASSESRRLLAKNIQYF. CDR3 coding DNA: TGTGCCAGCAGTGAATCTCGTCGGTTACTAGCCAAAAACATTCAGTACTTC.

The chain combines TRBV28 with TRBJ2-7, with D possibly TRBD2 on 6 matching bases. Germline CDR1 is MDHEN and CDR2 is SYDVKM. CDR3 length: 13 amino acids. V shed 3 bases and J shed 3 bases, with 9 bases lying between them. The CDR3 protein is CASSFGGNYEQYF. CDR3 in DNA: TGTGCCAGCAGTTTCGGGGGAAACTACGAGCAGTACTTC.

The chain is built from TRBV7-9 and TRBJ1-2, with TRBD1 as a possible D gene (6 bases). The V and J ends lost 5 bases and 3 bases respectively, with 16 bases between them. The CDR3 length is 15 residues. The germline CDR1 and CDR2 sequences are SEHNR and FQNEAQ (reference sequence). CDR3 amino acids: CASSRAGQSHYGYTF. CDR3 nucleotide sequence: TGTGCCAGCAGCCGAGCCGGACAGAGCCACTATGGCTACACCTTC.

V gene TRBV28 combines with J gene TRBJ1-6; 7 positions agree with TRBD1. From germline, CDR1 is MDHEN and CDR2 SYDVKM. J lost 8 bases, V lost 3 bases, and 4 bases had no gene match. The CDR3 extends over 14 amino acids. The CDR3 loop reads CASSFGQADSPLHF. The CDR3 bases are TGTGCCAGCAGTTTCGGACAGGCCGATTCACCCCTCCACTTT.